The 28 T cell receptor beta chains below all came from one sample that was sequenced in a study of T-cell memory formation after mild COVID-19. TCRdb re-called the 5' RACE reads through MiXCR, storing one row per CDR3 protein. The profile shows 170,000 or so distinct CDR3 sequences, over 20% of them singletons. Sequencing was done on a sample of PBMCs or a T cell subset sorted from them (not recorded which). These receptors were collected from an adult woman who had mild COVID-19 (a few samples of this study predate the infection). Cell type and time point are not known.

The chain carries TRBV12-3 or TRBV12-4 and TRBJ2-5; no definite D call. Deletions cut 3 bases from V and 3 bases from J, with 5 bases between. The CDR3 loop spans 12 amino acids. The CDR3 coding sequence is TGTGCCAGCAGTTTCAGCGAAGAGACCCAGTACTTC. Its translation is CASSFSEETQYF.

This rearrangement joins TRBV11-2 to TRBJ2-1; D might be TRBD1 or TRBD2, each matching 5 bases. V was clipped by 5 bases and J by 2 bases, with 13 bases between them. CDR3 length: 15 residues. Germline-derived CDR1 and CDR2 are SGHAT and FQNNGV. The CDR3 DNA reads as TGTGCCAGCAGCAGCTCGACGGGGCCCTACAATGAGCAGTTCTTC. Its protein is CASSSSTGPYNEQFF.

The V call is TRBV4-3, the J call TRBJ2-7; D is unresolved. The CDR3 loop spans 15 amino acids. Trimming removed 3 bases from V and 2 bases from J, with 14 bases in between. Germline values: CDR1 LGHNA, CDR2 YSLEER. For the CDR3, the DNA is TGCGCCAGCAGCCAGAGGACGGGCGGAACCTACGAGCAGTACTTC. Its translation is CASSQRTGGTYEQYF.

A few counts support this clonotype. The CDR3 carries no conserved terminal phenylalanine or tryptophan, so it likely arises from a read error. The limits of the CDR3 on the DNA are not certain, so only TCRdb's listed CDR3 is given. The chain couples TRBV7-9 to TRBJ1-1. The CDR3 is 10 residues long, ends included. The germline V gene has CDR1 SEHNR and CDR2 FQNEAQ (reference sequence). The CDR3 is CASSPDLAVI.

This clonotype appeared a few times. Written as DNA, the CDR3 is TGTGCCAGCAGTGCGGGACATCACACTGAAGCTTTCTTT. This codes for CASSAGHHTEAFF. J is TRBJ1-1 and V is TRBV25-1, with D possibly TRBD1 on 6 matching bases. Per the germline V gene, CDR1 is MGHDK and CDR2 is SYGVNS. This CDR3 is built from 13 residues. Trimming removed 4 bases from V and 3 bases from J, with 9 bases in between.

CDR3 in amino acids: CASSLGRESYGYTF. The CDR3 coding sequence is TGTGCCAGCAGTTTGGGGCGGGAGTCGTATGGCTACACCTTC. The chain recombines TRBV12-3 or TRBV12-4 with TRBJ1-2; TRBD1 is a possible D gene (5 bases). The length of the CDR3 is 14 residues. Trimming left V 3 bases short and J 5 bases short, with 13 bases between.

V gene TRBV21-1 combines with J gene TRBJ2-5; the table's D call TRBD2 went unverified against the DNA. TRBV21-1 is assigned pseudogene status. The CDR3 has 15 amino acids. The CDR3 region has the DNA TGTGCCAGCAGCAATAGTCCATTGTACCAAGAGACCCAGTACTTC. It specifies CASSNSPLYQETQYF.

The table lists this clonotype with many counts. This chain joins TRBV7-9 and TRBJ2-3, with a tentative D call TRBD1 (5 bases). The germline CDR1 and CDR2 sequences are SEHNR and FQNEAQ (reference sequence). V lost 5 bases to trimming and J lost 5 bases, with 17 bases between them. CDR3 length equals 15 residues. CDR3 sequence: CASSPLDTFGDTQYF. The DNA of the CDR3 is TGTGCCAGCAGCCCCTTGGACACCTTCGGAGATACGCAGTATTTT.

J is TRBJ1-2 and V is TRBV5-6; D unresolved. Germline CDR1 SGHDT, CDR2 YYEEEE. The CDR3 spans 14 residues. The V end lost 5 bases, the J end lost 5 bases, and 16 bases lay between the germline ends. CDR3 sequence (DNA): TGTGCCAGCAGTTTCTCATCGGACGGGTATGGCTACACCTTC. Its translation is CASSFSSDGYGYTF.

The gene calls are TRBV9 and TRBJ2-1, with TRBD2 identical over 10 bases. CDR1 and CDR2 from the germline V gene are SGDLS and YYNGEE. The J segment lost 4 bases and the V segment lost 7 bases, leaving 5 bases of the junction unmatched. The CDR3 has 14 amino acids. The CDR3 bases are TGTGCCAGCGGAAGGACTAGCGGATACAATGAGCAGTTCTTC. It specifies CASGRTSGYNEQFF. The full variable domain, its missing parts supplied by reference TRBV9 and TRBJ2-1, is DSGVTQTPKHLITATGQRVTLRCSPRSGDLSVYWYQQSLDQGLQFLIQYYNGEERAKGNILERFSAQQFPDLHSELNLSSLELGDSALYFCASGRTSGYNEQFFGPGTRLTVL.

In its sample, this clonotype was seen a few times. Here the CDR3 DNA reads TGTGCCAGCAGTTATAAGGGAGCTTGGACTGAAGCTTTCTTT. This encodes CASSYKGAWTEAFF. The chain carries TRBV27 and TRBJ1-1, with no clear D. V dropped 4 bases and J dropped 5 bases, with 14 bases sitting between them. This CDR3 region has 14 residues. The V gene's germline CDR1 is MNHEY and CDR2 SMNVEV (reference sequence).

This clonotype has just a few counts. The genes are TRBV10-3 and TRBJ2-7; D is undetermined. Trimming stripped 0 bases from V and 12 bases from J, with 12 bases between. The CDR3 length is 12 residues. Per the germline V gene, CDR1 is ENHRY and CDR2 is SYGVKD. The CDR3 sequence: CAISESTMDRYF. The CDR3 DNA reads as TGTGCCATCAGTGAGTCGACAATGGATAGGTACTTC.

The V gene is TRBV6-5, the J gene TRBJ1-1; D unresolved. V lost 0 bases to trimming and J lost 4 bases, with 12 bases between them. In germline, CDR1 is MNHEY, CDR2 SVGAGI. This CDR3 is 15 amino acids long. As DNA, the CDR3 is TGTGCCAGCAGTTACTCAAGTGGGAACCCCACTGAAGCTTTCTTT. Translated, it gives CASSYSSGNPTEAFF.

The chain employs TRBV29-1 and TRBJ2-7; D is ambiguous. Germline loops: CDR1 SQVTM, CDR2 ANQGSEA. The CDR3 length is 10 residues. Trimming removed 6 bases at V and 4 bases at J, with 7 bases between. CDR3 residues: CSVDGYEQYF. CDR3 bases: TGCAGCGTCGACGGATACGAGCAGTACTTC.

The rearrangement joins TRBV11-2 to TRBJ2-3; TRBD2 aligns across 8 bases. The germline CDR1 and CDR2 sequences are SGHAT and FQNNGV. Unmatched junction bases numbered 6, after V lost 1 base and J lost 6 bases. The CDR3 consists of 15 residues. In DNA, the CDR3 is TGTGCCAGCAGCTTAGTCGGGGGGGTCGCGGATACGCAGTATTTT. This sequence encodes CASSLVGGVADTQYF.

This rearrangement joins TRBV12-3 or TRBV12-4 to TRBJ2-1, with TRBD1 matching 10 bases. CDR3 size: 16 residues. V dropped 5 bases and J dropped 5; count of bases not matched to a gene: 9. This chain's CDR3 is CASSPLGTGDNNEQFF. CDR3 DNA sequence: TGTGCCAGCAGTCCGCTTGGGACAGGGGACAACAATGAGCAGTTCTTC.

The V call is TRBV12-3 or TRBV12-4, the J call TRBJ2-3, with D unclear. V was trimmed by 5 bases and J by 4 bases, leaving 7 bases between them. The CDR3 has 12 amino acids. The CDR3 sequence: CASSPRPDTQYF. CDR3 nucleotides: TGTGCCAGCAGTCCGCGGCCAGATACGCAGTATTTT.

The chain recombines TRBV15 with TRBJ1-2; 9 nucleotides line up with TRBD1. Trimming at V came to 3 bases and at J to 6 bases, leaving 5 bases not matched to a gene. CDR1 and CDR2 from the germline V gene are LNHNV and YYDKDF (reference sequence). This CDR3 is 14 amino acids long. This CDR3 is CATSSPGQGDGYTF. CDR3 sequence (DNA): TGTGCCACCAGCAGCCCGGGACAGGGCGATGGCTACACCTTC.

This clonotype has a handful of counts. This rearrangement joins TRBV4-3 to TRBJ1-5; 11 positions agree with TRBD1. Germline trimming cut 1 base from V and 6 bases from J; bases unmatched to any gene: 5. The germline CDR1 and CDR2 sequences are LGHNA and YSLEER. The CDR3 totals 16 residues. CDR3 coding DNA: TGCGCCAGCAGCCAAGGTGTAGGGACAGGGGGTCAGCCCCAGCATTTT. It encodes CASSQGVGTGGQPQHF.

This clonotype has just a few counts. This chain uses TRBV13 with TRBJ2-7; 12 bases map to TRBD2. This CDR3 region has 18 residues. Germline V gives CDR1 PRHDT, CDR2 FYEKMQ (reference sequence). V shed 3 bases, J shed 5 bases, and the junction held 14 bases outside the gene matches. CDR3 in amino acids: CASSFRTLAGGVVDEQYF. CDR3 bases: TGTGCCAGCAGCTTCCGCACTCTAGCGGGGGGGGTGGTGGACGAGCAGTACTTC.

The chain links TRBV10-3 to TRBJ1-2; D gene ambiguous. V was clipped by 2 bases and J by 2 bases, with 15 bases between them. There are 16 residues in the CDR3. The germline V gene encodes CDR1 ENHRY and CDR2 SYGVKD. The CDR3 DNA sequence: TGTGCCATCAGTGAGCCCCCGGATAGGATCAACTATGGCTACACCTTC. Encoded protein: CAISEPPDRINYGYTF.

This clonotype was detected ten times or more. This chain connects TRBV4-3 to TRBJ1-1; D gene unclear. CDR3 size: 15 residues. Trimming took 0 bases from V and 1 from J, leaving 9 bases between them. From germline, CDR1 is LGHNA and CDR2 YSLEER. The CDR3 loop is CASSQDSAGNTEAFF. In DNA, the CDR3 is TGCGCCAGCAGCCAAGATTCGGCTGGGAACACTGAAGCTTTCTTT.

The V and J genes are TRBV5-6 and TRBJ2-1; TRBD1 matches at 12 bases. The germline CDR1 and CDR2 sequences are SGHDT and YYEEEE. CDR3 size: 16 residues. V was clipped by 2 bases and J by 7 bases; unmatched bases: 7. The CDR3 region has the DNA TGTGCCAGCAGCTTCGGGACAGGGGGCTGGTGGAATGAGCAGTTCTTC. Protein sequence: CASSFGTGGWWNEQFF.

The V call is TRBV12-3 or TRBV12-4, the J call TRBJ1-2; D gene unclear. CDR3 size: 11 residues. V gave up 5 bases and J gave up 7 bases, with 8 bases separating them. CDR3 sequence: CASSLDGGYTF. For the CDR3, the DNA is TGTGCCAGCAGTCTAGATGGTGGCTACACCTTC.

This chain links TRBV7-9 with TRBJ2-1, with D perhaps TRBD2 (6 bases). The length of the CDR3 is 13 residues. V was cut by 1 base and J by 7 bases, with 8 bases left in between. Germline lookup yields CDR1 SEHNR and CDR2 FQNEAQ (reference sequence). The CDR3 sequence: CASSLGGLNEQFF. The CDR3 nucleotides are TGTGCCAGCAGCTTAGGAGGACTAAATGAGCAGTTCTTC.

V is TRBV27 and J is TRBJ2-5; 10 bases line up with TRBD2. This CDR3 has 14 residues. Germline loops: CDR1 MNHEY, CDR2 SMNVEV (reference sequence). The V and J ends lost 2 bases and 3 bases, in that order; junction bases with no gene match: 0. In DNA, the CDR3 is TGTGCCAGCAGTTTAACTAGCGGGAAAGAGACCCAGTACTTC. Its translation: CASSLTSGKETQYF.

This clonotype was seen only a few times. The chain employs TRBV7-9 and TRBJ2-1; 7 nucleotides agree with TRBD2. V gave up 1 base and J gave up 0 bases; unmatched junction bases: 3. Germline assignment: CDR1 SEHNR and CDR2 FQNEAQ (reference sequence). The CDR3 is made up of 16 amino acids. CDR3 DNA sequence: TGTGCCAGCAGCTTAGGAGGACTAGGCTCCTACAATGAGCAGTTCTTC. Its protein is CASSLGGLGSYNEQFF.

The gene calls are TRBV12-3 or TRBV12-4 and TRBJ1-1, with 7 bases aligning to TRBD1. CDR3 length: 15 amino acids. V shed 0 bases, J shed 7 bases, and the junction held 8 bases outside the gene matches. For the CDR3, the DNA is TGTGCCAGCAGTTTAGCTAGACAGGGAGAGAGTGAAGCTTTCTTT. Protein: CASSLARQGESEAFF.